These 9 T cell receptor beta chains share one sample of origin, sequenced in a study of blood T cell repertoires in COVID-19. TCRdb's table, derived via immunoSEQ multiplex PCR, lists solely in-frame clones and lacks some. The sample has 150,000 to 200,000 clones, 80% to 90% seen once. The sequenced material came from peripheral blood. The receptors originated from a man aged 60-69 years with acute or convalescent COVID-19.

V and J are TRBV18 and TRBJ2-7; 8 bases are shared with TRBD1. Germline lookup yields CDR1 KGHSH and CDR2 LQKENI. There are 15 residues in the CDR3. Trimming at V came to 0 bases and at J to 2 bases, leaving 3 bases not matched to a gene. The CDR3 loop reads CASSPPGTGAYEQYF. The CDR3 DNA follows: TGTGCCAGCTCACCACCGGGGACAGGTGCCTACGAGCAGTACTTC. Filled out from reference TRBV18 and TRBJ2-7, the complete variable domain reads NAGVMQNPRHLVRRRGQEARLRCSPMKGHSHVYWYRQLPEEGLKFMVYLQKENIIDESGMPKERFSAEFPKEGPSILRIQQVVRGDSAAYFCASSPPGTGAYEQYFGPGTRLTVT.

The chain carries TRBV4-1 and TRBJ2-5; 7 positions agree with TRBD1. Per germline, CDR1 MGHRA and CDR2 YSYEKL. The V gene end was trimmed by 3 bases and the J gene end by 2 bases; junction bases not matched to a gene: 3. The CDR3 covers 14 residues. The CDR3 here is CASSHPGQQETQYF. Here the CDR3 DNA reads TGCGCCAGCAGCCACCCGGGACAGCAAGAGACCCAGTACTTC.

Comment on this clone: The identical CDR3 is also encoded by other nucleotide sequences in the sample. CDR3 sequence: CASSLTSGSYEQYF. CDR3 bases: TGTGCCAGCAGCTTGACTAGCGGGAGCTACGAGCAGTACTTC. This sequence joins TRBV7-8 and TRBJ2-7, with 12 bases identical to TRBD2. V shed 3 bases, J shed 3 bases, and the junction held 0 bases outside the gene matches. This CDR3 contains 14 residues. Looked up from germline, CDR1 is SGHVS and CDR2 is FQNEAQ.

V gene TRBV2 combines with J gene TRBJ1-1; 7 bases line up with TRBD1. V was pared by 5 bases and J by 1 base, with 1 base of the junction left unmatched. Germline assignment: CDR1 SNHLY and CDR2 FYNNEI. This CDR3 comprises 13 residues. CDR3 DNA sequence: TGTGCCAGCAGTCGGACAGGGAACACTGAAGCTTTCTTT. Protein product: CASSRTGNTEAFF.

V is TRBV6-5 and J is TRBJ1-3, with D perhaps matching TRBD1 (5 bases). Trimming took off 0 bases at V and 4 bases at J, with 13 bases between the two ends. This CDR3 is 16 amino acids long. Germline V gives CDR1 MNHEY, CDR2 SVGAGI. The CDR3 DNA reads TGTGCCAGCAGTTACTCTGACAGCCTGGGCGGAAACACCATATATTTT. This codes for CASSYSDSLGGNTIYF.

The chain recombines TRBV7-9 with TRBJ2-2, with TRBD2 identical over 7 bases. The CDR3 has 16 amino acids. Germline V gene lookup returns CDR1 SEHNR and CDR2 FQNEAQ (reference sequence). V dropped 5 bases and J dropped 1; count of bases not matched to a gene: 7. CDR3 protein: CASSTGASGNTGELFF. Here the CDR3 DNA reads TGTGCCAGCAGCACCGGGGCTAGCGGGAACACCGGGGAGCTGTTTTTT.

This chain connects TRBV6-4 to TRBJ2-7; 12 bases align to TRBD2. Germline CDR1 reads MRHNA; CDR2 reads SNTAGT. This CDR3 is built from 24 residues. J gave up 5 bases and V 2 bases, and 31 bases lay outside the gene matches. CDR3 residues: CASSDPDLSGPPPASGRAGDEQYF. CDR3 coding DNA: TGTGCCAGCAGTGACCCGGACCTTTCCGGGCCCCCCCCTGCTAGCGGGAGGGCCGGCGACGAGCAGTACTTC.

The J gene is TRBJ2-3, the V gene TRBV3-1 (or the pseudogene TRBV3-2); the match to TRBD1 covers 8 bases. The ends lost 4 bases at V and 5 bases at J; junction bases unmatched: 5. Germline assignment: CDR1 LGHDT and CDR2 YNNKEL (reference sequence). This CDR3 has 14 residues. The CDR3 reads CASSLGTGLDTQYF. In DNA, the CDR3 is TGTGCCAGCAGCCTGGGGACAGGTCTAGATACGCAGTATTTT.

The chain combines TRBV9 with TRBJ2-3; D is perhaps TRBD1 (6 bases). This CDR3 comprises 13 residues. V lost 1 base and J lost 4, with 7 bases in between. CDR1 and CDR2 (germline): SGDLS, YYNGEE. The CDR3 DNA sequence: TGTGCCAGCAGCGTAACAGGGTCAGATACGCAGTATTTT. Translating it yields CASSVTGSDTQYF.